Sequencing of this TCR beta chain was carried out in a study of T cells in Graves' hyperthyroidism and ophthalmopathy (dated by TCRdb to the late 2010s). Looking at the study overall: Peripheral blood was sampled at the time of initial diagnosis, prior to any treatment. To identify TCR V-J signatures that set the groups apart, the researchers used a discovery cohort of about a hundred patients, made up of around 40 with Graves' ophthalmopathy and 57 with stable Graves' hyperthyroidism. Whether ophthalmopathy could be predicted prospectively was tested in an independent validation cohort made up of 18 hyperthyroidism patients plus 17 patients who later progressed to ophthalmopathy. For training and testing, the roughly 100 patients in the discovery cohort were randomly divided in a 7:3 ratio. In roughly six Graves' hyperthyroidism patients, the study also compared T-cell repertoires from thyroid tissue with T-cell repertoires from blood. After sampling, hyperthyroidism patients received methimazole starting at 30 mg daily, and ophthalmopathy patients received high-dose intravenous methylprednisolone. According to the paper, TCR Vbeta CDR3 sequencing was carried out on about 140 peripheral blood samples, which came from 40 to 45 ophthalmopathy, under 80 hyperthyroidism and some 17 progressor patients. General study outcomes and caveats: No statistical method was used to fix the sample size in advance, and group allocation was not hidden from the investigators. During validation, the model predicted progression to ophthalmopathy a median of around 7 months ahead of onset, with 60% to 71% sensitivity and under 85% specificity. A 13 V-J signature model separated ophthalmopathy from stable hyperthyroidism, with 87.88% sensitivity and roughly 81% specificity in cross-validation and 80%/75% in testing. Blood samples also contained most of the expanded thyroid clonotypes (frequency above 0.001), which suggests that blood repertoires may reflect thyroid immune responses.

The hyperthyroidism patients were between 18 and 65 years old and newly diagnosed, with a disease duration of less than 2 months. Any patient with an uncontrolled infection, another autoimmune disease, pregnancy or lactation was excluded. Diagnoses were established on the basis of clinical symptoms, serum thyroxine and TRAb, thyroid ultrasound, and orbital computed tomography. Blood from progressor patients was collected at the time of first diagnosis with hyperthyroidism, before any ophthalmopathy symptoms had appeared. Ficoll-Paque density gradient centrifugation was used to isolate PBMCs from 8.5 to 10 ml of fresh peripheral blood. Progressor patients were first diagnosed with Graves' hyperthyroidism and then developed ophthalmopathy during follow-up. Total RNA was extracted using Trizol reagent, and RNA quality was assessed on an Agilent 2100 Bioanalyzer. The TCR beta CDR3 regions were amplified from RNA transcripts. The first round of RT-PCR for the TCR CDR3 was performed with the HTBI primer set and the Qiagen OneStep RT-PCR kit. Libraries were constructed in a second round of multiplex PCR, after which size selection and purification were carried out. Libraries were sequenced paired-end with 100 bp reads on an Illumina HiSeq2000. The original pipeline was this. SOAPnuke was used to process the raw data, removing reads that contained adapters or uncalled bases, had a mean Phred below 15, or lacked an exact match to the constant primer or identifier. COPE v1.2.5 was used to merge high-quality paired reads, and clonotypes were defined as unique nucleotide sequences. MiTCR v1.1 was used to align the clonotypes against IMGT TRBV, TRBD and TRBJ reference segments. Only V-J combinations with frequency above 0.0001, covering about 99% of repertoires, were analysed. A TCS score was defined as the ratio of F50 (clonal expansion) to E x V (chaos), with BLOSUM62-based TCRdist applied between CDR3 peptides within each V-J. Welch's t-statistics and random forest reduced roughly 530 V-J features to roughly 13, which were used in a naive Bayes classifier (R e1071). TCRdb passed the public sequencing reads through fastp at Q25 and MiXCR, retaining productive beta sequences. CDR3 protein duplicates are merged, each entry listing the most common genes and DNA. The V and J calls and clone size come from TCRdb's table, not from the authors' own analysis. The sample yields roughly 250,000 distinct CDR3 sequences; about 15% were counted once. 10% to 15% of the sample goes to the ten largest clones.

In the case of this clonotype: Its antigen remains undetermined. No much larger clonotype is one base removed from it; base qualities were not supplied.

What was sequenced was blood. The source is a woman between 40 and 50 years old with Graves' hyperthyroidism that later progressed to Graves' ophthalmopathy.

The DNA sequence is TGTGCCACCAGCCTAGGGGGGTCATCCTACAATGAGCAGTTCTTC. Translated, it reads CATSLGGSSYNEQFF. The receptor chain draws on TRBV15 and TRBJ2-1, with the D segment possibly TRBD1 or TRBD2, each aligning over 6 bases. There are 15 amino acids in the CDR3, from cysteine to phenylalanine inclusive. Only the CDR3 part of the read is kept: 45 bases, read in frame from the first base. CDR1 and CDR2 were assigned from the germline V gene (reference sequence) as LNHNV and YYDKDF. Trimming at the junction amounts to 5 bases on V and 1 base on J, and the germline ends lie 12 bases apart. The entire variable domain, with the stretches around the CDR3 drawn from the reference TRBV15 and TRBJ2-1 proteins, is DAMVIQNPRYQVTQFGKPVTLSCSQTLNHNVMYWYQQKSSQAPKLLFHYYDKDFNNEADTPDNFQSRRPNTSFCFLDIRSPGLGDTAMYLCATSLGGSSYNEQFFGPGTRLTVL.